Listed here are 7 T cell receptor beta chains from one sample, sequenced in a study of tumor and adjacent non-tumor tissue in lung cancer. TCRbeta libraries were built with three rounds of nested PCR, modified from ARM-PCR. TCRdb ran MiXCR on the multiplex PCR reads and lists one entry per CDR3 protein. The sample lists about 100,000 distinct CDR3 sequences, over 55% occurring once. The template was RNA from unsorted bulk tissue. This non-tumor lung sample came from over 3 cm beyond the tumor edge. Sequenced material: distant non-tumor lung tissue. These receptors all come from a man younger than 40 with non-small cell lung cancer.

This clonotype was seen only a few times. This may be a read error: a much more frequent sequence differs by one nucleotide. The genes are TRBV29-1 and TRBJ2-3; a weak D match, TRBD1 (6 bases). Per germline, CDR1 SQVTM and CDR2 ANQGSEA. V shed 6 bases and J shed 4 bases, with 20 bases lying between them. CDR3 length equals 15 residues. Here the CDR3 reads CSVQGLVGSPDTQYF. In DNA, the CDR3 is TGCAGCGTCCAGGGGCTAGTGGGAAGTCCAGATACGCAGTATTTT.

With regard to this clonotype: A read error may be the cause here, since a much bigger clone is one base away. V is TRBV4-3 and J is TRBJ1-2; D is unresolved. This CDR3 is built from 16 residues. The germline V gene encodes CDR1 LGHNA and CDR2 YSLEER. CDR3 in amino acids: CAGSQDPAGTQRGYTF. CDR3 bases: TGCGCCGGCAGCCAAGATCCCGCAGGAACTCAACGCGGCTACACCTTC.

At least ten counts were recorded for this clonotype. This chain's CDR3 is CAISESNVDTQYF. CDR3 nucleotides: TGTGCCATCAGTGAGTCGAATGTAGATACGCAGTATTTT. The rearrangement joins TRBV10-3 to TRBJ2-3; no clear D gene. Germline loops: CDR1 ENHRY, CDR2 SYGVKD. Trimming took off 0 bases at V and 5 bases at J, with 6 bases between the two ends. CDR3 length equals 13 residues.

The chain couples TRBV11-2 to TRBJ2-1; 9 nucleotides line up with TRBD2. Trimming removed 2 bases from V and 8 bases from J; junction bases left unmatched: 13. Looked up from germline, CDR1 is SGHAT and CDR2 is FQNNGV. The CDR3 sequence is 17 residues long. The DNA for the CDR3 is TGTGCCAGCAGCTTAACTGCTCCTAGCGGGGAGTACGATGAGCAGTTCTTC. Amino acid sequence: CASSLTAPSGEYDEQFF.

With respect to this clonotype: Germline and junction disagree at one end, which may indicate a read error. The gene calls are TRBV20-1 and TRBJ2-2; no clear D. The germline gives CDR1 DFQATT, CDR2 SNEGSKA (reference sequence). The CDR3 is made up of 13 amino acids. The CDR3 nucleotides read TGCAATGCTAGAAATCCTAGCACCGGGGAGCTGTTTTTT. This gives the protein CNARNPSTGELFF.

Comments on this clonotype: The germline gene is not matched at one end of the junction; a read error may be the cause. The chain uses TRBV6-6 and TRBJ2-7; D is unclear. Germline CDR1 is MNHNY and CDR2 is SVGAGI (reference sequence). The CDR3 has 15 amino acids. The CDR3 here is CASSYSWQSAYEHYF. The CDR3 DNA is TGTGCCAGCAGTTACTCTTGGCAGAGCGCCTACGAGCACTACTTC.

This sequence joins TRBV12-3 or TRBV12-4 and TRBJ1-2; 7 bases match TRBD1. The CDR3 has 14 residues. The V segment lost 7 bases and the J segment 8 bases; nucleotides outside the gene matches: 13. Here the CDR3 reads CASNPARGPKGYTF. CDR3 coding DNA: TGTGCCAGCAATCCCGCGAGGGGGCCAAAGGGCTACACCTTC.